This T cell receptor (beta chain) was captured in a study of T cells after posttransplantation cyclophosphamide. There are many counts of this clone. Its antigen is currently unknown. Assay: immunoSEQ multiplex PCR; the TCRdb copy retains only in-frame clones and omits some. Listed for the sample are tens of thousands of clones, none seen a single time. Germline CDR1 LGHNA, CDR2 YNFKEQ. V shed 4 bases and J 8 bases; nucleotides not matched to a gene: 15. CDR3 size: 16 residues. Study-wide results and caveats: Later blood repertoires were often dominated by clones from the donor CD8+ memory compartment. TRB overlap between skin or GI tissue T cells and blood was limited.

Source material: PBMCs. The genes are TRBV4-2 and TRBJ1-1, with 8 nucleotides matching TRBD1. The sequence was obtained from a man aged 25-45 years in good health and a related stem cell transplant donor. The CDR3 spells CASSPWVGQVNSEAFF. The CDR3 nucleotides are TGTGCCAGCAGCCCCTGGGTGGGACAGGTAAATTCAGAAGCTTTCTTT.